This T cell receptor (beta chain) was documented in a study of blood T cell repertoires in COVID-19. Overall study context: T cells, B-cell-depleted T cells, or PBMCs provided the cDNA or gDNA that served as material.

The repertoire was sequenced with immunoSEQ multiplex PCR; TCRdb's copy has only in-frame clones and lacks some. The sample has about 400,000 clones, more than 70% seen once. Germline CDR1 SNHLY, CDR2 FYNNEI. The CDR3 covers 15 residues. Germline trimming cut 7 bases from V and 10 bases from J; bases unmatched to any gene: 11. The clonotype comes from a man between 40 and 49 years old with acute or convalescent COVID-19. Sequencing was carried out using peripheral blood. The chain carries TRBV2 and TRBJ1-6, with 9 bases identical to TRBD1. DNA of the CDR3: TGTGCCAGCATCGAATCCGGGACAGGGAACTCACCCCTCCACTTT. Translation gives CASIESGTGNSPLHF.